These T cell receptor beta chains were read from a single sample in a study of T-cell reconstitution after alpha-beta-depleted transplantation in children. TCRdb reanalysed the PCR reads using MiXCR and keeps one entry per CDR3 protein. The table has 300,000 to 400,000 distinct CDR3 sequences, around 15% seen once. The material was PBMCs, mostly from graft donor cells, obtained 360 days after TCRalphabeta/CD19-depleted stem cell transplant. These TCRs come from a male patient aged 2 to 9 who had a stem cell transplant for acute lymphoblastic leukemia, so the T cells may come from the graft donor. CDR3s include the opening cysteine and the closing phenylalanine or tryptophan. A D gene is named only where the DNA matches it firmly. Part of the rows lack a size; the others show once, few, many or a class for expanded clones.

d_gene	v_gene	j_gene	abundance	CDR3nt	CDR3aa
TRBD2	TRBV5-1	TRBJ2-7	few	TGCGCCAGCCGAGGCACTAGCGGGATAGTCAACGAGCAGTACTTC	CASRGTSGIVNEQYF
NA	TRBV6-5	TRBJ1-1	NA	TGTGCCAGCAGTTATTGGGGGGGCTCGACTGAAGCTTTCTTT	CASSYWGGSTEAFF
TRBD1	TRBV20-1	TRBJ2-7	NA	TGCAGTGCTCGGACAGGTCCTTCCTACGAGCAGTACTTC	CSARTGPSYEQYF
TRBD2	TRBV12-3/TRBV12-4	TRBJ2-5	NA	TGTACCAGCAGTTTCCAGCCCGGAGGAGCGGGAGGGCACCAAGAGACCCAGTACTTC	CTSSFQPGGAGGHQETQYF
NA	TRBV6-5	TRBJ2-7	many	TGTGCCAGCAGTTACTCAACCTACTCGACCTACGAGCAGTACTTC	CASSYSTYSTYEQYF
TRBD2	TRBV4-2	TRBJ2-7	many	TGTGCCAGCAGCTTCAGACTAGCCGGGTACGAGCAGTACTTC	CASSFRLAGYEQYF
NA	TRBV20-1	TRBJ2-7	few	TGCAGTGCTAGAGATCTTAGGAGCTCCTACGAGCAGTACTTC	CSARDLRSSYEQYF
TRBD2	TRBV7-6	TRBJ2-5	NA	TGTGCCAGCAGCTGGGGACTAGCAACTCAAGAGACCCAGTACTTC	CASSWGLATQETQYF
TRBD2	TRBV27	TRBJ2-3	NA	TGTGCCAGCAGTCCTTGGGCAGTGGGACTAGCGGGAGATACGCAGTATTTT	CASSPWAVGLAGDTQYF
NA	TRBV6-5	TRBJ1-1	few	TGTGCCAGCAGTTACTCGCAAGCTTTGAACACTGAAGCTTTCTTT	CASSYSQALNTEAFF
NA	TRBV4-1	TRBJ2-7	NA	TGCGCCAGCAGCCAAGAAGGAATGCGTGGTTACGAGCAGTACTTC	CASSQEGMRGYEQYF
NA	TRBV5-6	TRBJ1-6	NA	TGTGCCAGCAGCCCTGTCTCGGATTCACCCCTCCACTTT	CASSPVSDSPLHF
NA	TRBV5-1	TRBJ2-7	many	TGCGCCAGCAGCTTAAGTGGGGACTACGAGCAGTACTTC	CASSLSGDYEQYF
TRBD1	TRBV7-4	TRBJ1-1	NA	TGTGCCAGCAGCCTTTGGGACAGGGAAGGGTACACTGAAGCTTTCTTT	CASSLWDREGYTEAFF
NA	TRBV6-6	TRBJ1-2	NA	TGTGCCAGCAGTTACCAGGCGTACACCTTC	CASSYQAYTF
NA	TRBV20-1	TRBJ1-3	NA	TGCAGTGCTAGAGATCCCGTCTCTGGAAACACCATATATTTT	CSARDPVSGNTIYF
NA	TRBV7-2	TRBJ1-6	NA	TGTGCCAGCAGCTTAAGGGACGCCGGGAGCTCCTATAATTCACCCCTCCACTTT	CASSLRDAGSSYNSPLHF
NA	TRBV28	TRBJ2-7	NA	TGTGCCAGCAGTTCGAATTACAGGGAAGGGCAGTACTTC	CASSSNYREGQYF
NA	TRBV5-1	TRBJ2-7	NA	TGCGCCAGCAGCCTACCGGACGGCTCCTACGAGCAGTACTTC	CASSLPDGSYEQYF
NA	TRBV20-1	TRBJ2-1	NA	TGCAGTGCTAGAGATTTCGGCGGGATATACAATGAGCAGTTCTTC	CSARDFGGIYNEQFF
NA	TRBV12-5	TRBJ2-1	NA	TGTGCTAGTGCCAGGGGGGAGACGAGGGCCTACAATGAGCAGTTCTTC	CASARGETRAYNEQFF